Sequencing of this T cell receptor (beta chain) was carried out in a study of blood T cell repertoires in COVID-19. Whole-study context: COVID-19 samples, acute and convalescent, were from the United States, Italy and Spain. Nucleic acid was either cDNA or gDNA, and it came from T cells, B-cell-depleted T cells, or PBMCs.

The germline CDR1 and CDR2 sequences are MGHRA and YSYEKL. The V and J ends lost 6 bases and 1 base respectively, with 12 bases between them. This CDR3 spans 15 amino acids. Repertoires were generated with immunoSEQ multiplex PCR, while TCRdb's copy carries only in-frame clones and drops some. This sample has roughly 40,000 clones; 70% to 80% occur once, and the top ten carry about 8.7%. The TCR originated in a man in his 70s with active or convalescent COVID-19. The rearrangement links TRBV4-1 to TRBJ2-2, with D unclear. The sequencing input was peripheral blood. The CDR3 sequence is CASSSSLVNTGELFF. Here the CDR3 DNA reads TGCGCCAGCAGTAGCAGTCTCGTGAACACCGGGGAGCTGTTTTTT.